This TCR beta chain was captured by sequencing in a study of cytomegalovirus exposure and HLA in healthy donors. Regarding the study as a whole: A later look showed TCR association rates differing by HLA locus, highest for DRB1 and lowest for HLA-C. Per a later analysis, 15,000 to 20,000 TCR beta sequences showed association with HLA alleles at 0.05 false discovery rate.

Primers: 60 Vbeta forward and 13 Jbeta reverse. Generated by immunoSEQ multiplex PCR, the TCRdb table keeps only in-frame clones and is missing some. The repertoire has about 110,000 clones, 78% of them found once; the top ten carry around 5.3%. The CDR3 is 19 amino acids. Germline CDR1 MGHRA, CDR2 YSYEKL. V shed 4 bases and J shed 1 base, with 25 bases lying between them. Note on this clone: The antigen remains unidentified.

The chain carries TRBV4-1 and TRBJ2-5, with a weak D call TRBD2 (8 bases). The TCR originated in a male donor in good health and CMV-seronegative. The sample comprised PBMCs. CDR3 sequence reads: CASSLPGGVTGPIQETQYF. CDR3 sequence (DNA): TGCGCCAGCAGCCTCCCGGGGGGGGTGACAGGGCCTATCCAAGAGACCCAGTACTTC.